A selection of T cell receptor beta chains follows, all from one sample in a study of response to subunit inactivated influenza vaccine. Each CDR3 protein gets one entry after TCRdb re-called the RT-PCR reads with MiXCR. Here the sample spans some 800,000 distinct CDR3 sequences, around 20% being singletons. Specimen: PBMCs from blood, collected roughly 5 days after vaccination. The receptor source for this set is a man aged 45-60 years who received an inactivated influenza vaccine. Each CDR3 is given with its conserved first and last residue. The D gene is left open where the match is weak. Size tells how often a clone was seen (once, few, many) or the class of an expanded clone, and some rows leave it out.

clone_size,v_call,j_call,d_call,cdr3_aa,cdr3_nt
.,TRBV7-2,TRBJ2-5,TRBD2,CASSETGTSGETQYF,TGTGCCAGCAGCGAAACCGGGACTAGCGGGGAGACCCAGTACTTC
.,TRBV4-1,TRBJ2-7,TRBD1,CASSQANPGTGLFHEQYF,TGCGCCAGCAGCCAAGCTAATCCCGGGACAGGCCTTTTCCACGAGCAGTACTTC
many,TRBV5-1,TRBJ2-3,TRBD2,CASSLGPASGSTDTQYF,TGCGCCAGCAGCTTAGGACCGGCTAGCGGGAGCACAGATACGCAGTATTTT
once,TRBV28,TRBJ1-3,.,CASSKQGISGNTIYF,TGTGCCAGCAGCAAACAGGGTATCTCTGGAAACACCATATATTTT
few,TRBV19,TRBJ1-5,.,CASSIVRDQPQHF,TGTGCCAGTAGTATAGTAAGGGATCAGCCCCAGCATTTT
few,TRBV29-1,TRBJ1-2,.,CSVELKGIHYGYTF,TGCAGCGTTGAATTAAAAGGGATCCACTATGGCTACACCTTC
once,TRBV24-1,TRBJ2-1,.,CATSDSRQAFF,TGTGCCACCAGTGATTCCCGACAGGCCTTCTTC
once,TRBV6-5,TRBJ2-1,TRBD2,CASRYGLAGNNEQFF,TGTGCCAGCAGATACGGACTAGCGGGGAACAATGAGCAGTTCTTC
few,TRBV15,TRBJ2-1,TRBD1,CATSRGMTGEYNEQFF,TGTGCCACCAGCAGAGGTATGACAGGGGAGTACAATGAGCAGTTCTTC
few,TRBV7-2,TRBJ1-6,.,CASSLGAYSPLHF,TGTGCCAGCAGCTTAGGGGCGTATTCACCCCTCCACTTT
many,TRBV6-1,TRBJ2-7,TRBD1,CASRGQGAYEQYF,TGTGCCAGCAGGGGACAGGGGGCCTACGAGCAGTACTTC
.,TRBV21-1,TRBJ2-4,.,CASSPLLGGPRGDGTKNIQYF,TGTGCCAGCAGCCCCCTCCTCGGCGGGCCACGGGGGGACGGAACCAAAAACATTCAGTACTTC
many,TRBV10-3,TRBJ2-1,.,CAIRGEVRNEQFF,TGTGCCATCAGGGGAGAGGTCAGGAATGAGCAGTTCTTC
.,TRBV12-5,TRBJ2-5,.,CASGPDRGETQYF,TGTGCTAGTGGGCCCGATAGGGGAGAGACCCAGTACTTC
.,TRBV7-8,TRBJ2-7,.,CASTKGYGRSSYEQYF,TGTGCCAGCACCAAAGGGTACGGAAGGAGCTCCTACGAGCAGTACTTC
few,TRBV28,TRBJ1-4,.,CASSLVRGKLFF,TGTGCCAGCAGTTTGGTCCGGGGAAAACTGTTTTTT
.,TRBV5-5,TRBJ2-1,.,CASSALPGAGEQFF,TGTGCCAGCAGCGCTCTCCCGGGTGCGGGTGAGCAGTTCTTC
.,TRBV7-9,TRBJ2-2,TRBD2,CASSLREGPAGELFF,TGTGCCAGCAGCTTACGGGAGGGCCCCGCCGGGGAGCTGTTTTTT
.,TRBV5-1,TRBJ2-3,TRBD2,CASSLKLAGGTTDTQYF,TGCGCCAGCAGCTTAAAACTAGCGGGGGGTACCACAGATACGCAGTATTTT
.,TRBV10-3,TRBJ1-2,TRBD1,CAISADRGREKSGYTF,TGTGCCATCAGTGCCGACAGGGGGCGGGAGAAAAGTGGCTACACCTTC
.,TRBV5-1,TRBJ2-5,.,CASSFWSSGDGTQYF,TGCGCCAGCAGCTTTTGGTCTAGTGGGGATGGGACCCAGTACTTC
few,TRBV10-3,TRBJ2-3,.,CAISESDVGPLATDTQYF,TGTGCCATCAGTGAGTCGGATGTTGGGCCCCTTGCCACAGATACGCAGTATTTT
few,TRBV29-1,TRBJ1-5,TRBD1,CSVQTGVSNQPQHF,TGCAGCGTCCAAACAGGGGTTAGCAATCAGCCCCAGCATTTT
.,TRBV5-1,TRBJ2-7,TRBD2,CASSPGLLDEQYF,TGCGCTAGCAGTCCGGGACTACTCGACGAGCAGTACTTC
.,TRBV5-1,TRBJ2-7,.,CASSSGLPPGEQYF,TGCGCCAGCAGCTCCGGTCTCCCCCCTGGCGAGCAGTACTTC
few,TRBV24-1,TRBJ2-5,.,CATSGWGQETQYF,TGTGCCACCAGTGGCTGGGGGCAAGAGACCCAGTACTTC
.,TRBV19,TRBJ2-5,.,CASSIWGLGETQYF,TGTGCCAGTAGTATTTGGGGCCTGGGAGAGACCCAGTACTTC
few,TRBV9,TRBJ1-1,.,CASSVEGSEAFF,TGTGCCAGCAGCGTAGAGGGGTCTGAAGCTTTCTTT